This T cell receptor (beta chain) came from a study of CD8 T cells in Susac syndrome. Negative isolation yielded CD8+ and CD4+ T cells; FACS enriched TEMRA cells. Germline V gene lookup returns CDR1 SGHAT and CDR2 FQNNGV. V gave up 0 bases and J gave up 0 bases, with 9 bases separating them. CDR3 size: 16 residues. It was with random hexamers that 0.5 to 1 ug RNA was reverse transcribed. The method of amplification for TCR beta CDR3 was immunoSEQ multiplex PCR, covering 54 Vbeta and 13 Jbeta. TCRdb ran MiXCR on the immunoSEQ multiplex PCR reads and lists one entry per CDR3 protein. The sample lists over 120,000 distinct CDR3 sequences; roughly 94% were seen once.

The sequence was obtained from a human donor in good health. Sequenced: CD4+ T cells from PBMCs. The chain couples TRBV11-2 to TRBJ1-3; D is uncertain. CDR3 in DNA: TGTGCCAGCAGCTTAGATCGGACGAGCTCTGGAAACACCATATATTTT. Its protein is CASSLDRTSSGNTIYF.